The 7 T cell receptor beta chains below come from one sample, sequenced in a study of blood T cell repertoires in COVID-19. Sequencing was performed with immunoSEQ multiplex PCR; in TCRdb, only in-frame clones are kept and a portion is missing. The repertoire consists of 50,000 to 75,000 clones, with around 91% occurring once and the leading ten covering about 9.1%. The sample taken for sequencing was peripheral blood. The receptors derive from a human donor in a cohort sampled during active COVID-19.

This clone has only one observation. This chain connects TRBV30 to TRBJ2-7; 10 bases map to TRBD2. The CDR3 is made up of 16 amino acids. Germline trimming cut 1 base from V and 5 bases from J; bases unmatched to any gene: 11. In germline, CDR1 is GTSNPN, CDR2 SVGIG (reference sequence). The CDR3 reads CAWSANPLAGRNEQYF. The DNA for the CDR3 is TGTGCCTGGAGTGCGAACCCACTAGCGGGAAGGAACGAGCAGTACTTC.

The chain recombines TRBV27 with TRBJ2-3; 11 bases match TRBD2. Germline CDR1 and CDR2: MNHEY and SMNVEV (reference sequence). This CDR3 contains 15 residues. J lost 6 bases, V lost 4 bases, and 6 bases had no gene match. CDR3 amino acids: CASSSIAGGVDTQYF. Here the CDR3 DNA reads TGTGCCAGCAGTTCGATAGCGGGAGGGGTCGATACGCAGTATTTT.

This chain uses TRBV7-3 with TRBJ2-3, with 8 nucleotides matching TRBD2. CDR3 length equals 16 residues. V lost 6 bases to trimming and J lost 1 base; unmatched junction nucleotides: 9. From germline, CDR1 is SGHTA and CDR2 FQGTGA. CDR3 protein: CASSLSGGIGTDTQYF. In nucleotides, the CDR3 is TGTGCCAGCAGTTTGAGCGGGGGCATAGGCACAGATACGCAGTATTTT. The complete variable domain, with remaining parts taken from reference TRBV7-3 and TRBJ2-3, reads GAGVSQTPSNKVTEKGKYVELRCDPISGHTALYWYRQSLGQGPEFLIYFQGTGAADDSGLPNDRFFAVRPEGSVSTLKIQRTERGDSAVYLCASSLSGGIGTDTQYFGPGTRLTVL.

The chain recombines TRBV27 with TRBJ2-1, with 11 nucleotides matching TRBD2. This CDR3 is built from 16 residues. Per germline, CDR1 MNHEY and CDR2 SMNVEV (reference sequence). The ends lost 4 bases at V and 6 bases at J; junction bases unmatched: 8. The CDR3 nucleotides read TGTGCCAGCAGTTCGGTACTAGCGGGAGTGATCAATGAGCAGTTCTTC. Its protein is CASSSVLAGVINEQFF.

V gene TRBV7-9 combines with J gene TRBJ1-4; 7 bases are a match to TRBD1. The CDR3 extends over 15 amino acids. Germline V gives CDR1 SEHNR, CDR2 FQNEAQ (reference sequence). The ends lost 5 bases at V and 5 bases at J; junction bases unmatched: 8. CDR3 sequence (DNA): TGTGCCAGCAGCCCACCGGGACAGCCAAATGAAAAACTGTTTTTT. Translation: CASSPPGQPNEKLFF.

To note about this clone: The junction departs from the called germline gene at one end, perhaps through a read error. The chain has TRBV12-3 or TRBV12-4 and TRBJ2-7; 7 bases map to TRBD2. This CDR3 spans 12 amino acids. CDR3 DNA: TGTGCCAGCAGTTTAGTTCCCGGGGGGATTCTCTTC. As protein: CASSLVPGGILF.

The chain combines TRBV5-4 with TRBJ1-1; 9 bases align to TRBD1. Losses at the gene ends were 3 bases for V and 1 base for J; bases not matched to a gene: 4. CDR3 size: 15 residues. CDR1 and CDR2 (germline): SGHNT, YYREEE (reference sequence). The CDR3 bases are TGTGCCAGCAGCTCCCCGGGACAGGGGAACACTGAAGCTTTCTTT. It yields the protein CASSSPGQGNTEAFF.